The source of this T cell receptor beta chain is a study of tumor-infiltrating lymphocytes in oesophageal squamous cell carcinoma. This clonotype was observed a few times. TCRdb passed the PCR reads through MiXCR, listing each CDR3 protein once. The repertoire consists of roughly 17,000 distinct CDR3 sequences, with roughly 40% occurring once and the leading ten covering roughly 36%. This CDR3 region has 14 residues. Germline CDR1 LNHDA, CDR2 SQIVND (reference sequence). The receptor's source is a female donor with esophageal squamous cell carcinoma. The rearrangement uses TRBV19 and TRBJ2-5; TRBD2 aligns across 8 bases. The J call is in doubt because the DNA end fits TRBJ2-1 better. Sequenced input: normal esophageal tissue next to the tumor. DNA for the CDR3: TGTGCCAGTAGTATAATTGGCGGGGGGAATGAGCAGTTCTTC. It encodes CASSIIGGGNEQFF.